These 13 T cell receptor beta chains were all obtained from the same sample, sequenced in a study of T cell responses to AZD1222 COVID-19 vaccine (dated by TCRdb to 2020 to 2022). Library preparation employed the immunoSEQ multiplex PCR assay. TCRdb limited this immuneACCESS table to in-frame rearrangements with V and J called. A share of clones is missing; checked studies link under half to unresolved V genes, and the rest is unexplained. The sample table lists about 140,000 clones, roughly nine tenths of them with a count of one. The ten largest account for roughly 7.5% of the sample. Interpreted using the paper, the time point label stands for: about 28 days (+/-7) after the second vaccine dose. The sample's treatment or condition label is to be understood as: meningococcal conjugate vaccine given as trial control. The sample consisted of peripheral blood, taken 28 days after the second dose of the MenACWY control vaccine. These receptors came from an adult who received the MenACWY meningococcal vaccine as a control.

V is TRBV12-3 or TRBV12-4 and J is TRBJ2-5, with D tentatively TRBD1 or TRBD2 (5 bases each). V was pared by 1 base and J by 5 bases, with 8 bases between. The CDR3 consists of 13 residues. The CDR3: CASSLGGGETQYF. The CDR3 coding sequence is TGTGCCAGCAGTTTAGGGGGCGGGGAGACCCAGTACTTC.

The chain uses TRBV2 and TRBJ2-7; D gene unclear. This CDR3 is built from 15 residues. The V gene lost 6 bases and the J gene lost 4 bases, with 19 bases spanning the gap. Germline loops: CDR1 SNHLY, CDR2 FYNNEI. This chain's CDR3 is CASSGRASPSYEQYF. CDR3 bases: TGTGCCAGCAGCGGTCGGGCCTCGCCTAGTTACGAGCAGTACTTC.

The V gene is TRBV14, the J gene TRBJ2-1; maybe TRBD1 (5 bases). V lost 4 bases, J lost 4 bases, and 11 bases lay in between. Per germline, CDR1 SGHDN and CDR2 FVKESK. This CDR3 region has 14 residues. As DNA, the CDR3 is TGTGCCAGCAGCCGACAGCAACTTTACAATGAGCAGTTCTTC. Residues: CASSRQQLYNEQFF.

The chain uses TRBV29-1 and TRBJ2-3; 13 bases align to TRBD2. With V trimmed by 8 bases and J by 2 bases, 4 bases remained unmatched. There are 14 residues in the CDR3. Germline V lookup: CDR1 SQVTM, CDR2 ANQGSEA. DNA of the CDR3: TGCAGCCTGACTAGCGGGGGGTACACAGATACGCAGTATTTT. Amino acid sequence: CSLTSGGYTDTQYF.

This clone turned up a few times. The V and J genes are TRBV5-1 and TRBJ2-7, with D unresolved. Germline lookup yields CDR1 SGHRS and CDR2 YFSETQ. The V end lost 0 bases, the J end lost 3 bases, and 4 bases lay between the germline ends. The CDR3 spans 12 residues. The CDR3 is CASSLDFYEQYF. CDR3 sequence (DNA): TGCGCCAGCAGCTTGGACTTCTACGAGCAGTACTTC. Complete variable domain (other parts from reference TRBV5-1 and TRBJ2-7): KAGVTQTPRYLIKTRGQQVTLSCSPISGHRSVSWYQQTPGQGLQFLFEYFSETQRNKGNFPGRFSGRQFSNSRSEMNVSTLELGDSALYLCASSLDFYEQYFGPGTRLTVT.

The chain couples TRBV14 to TRBJ2-7; D possibly corresponds to TRBD1 (5 bases). Germline loops: CDR1 SGHDN, CDR2 FVKESK. The CDR3 is made up of 13 amino acids. Trimming removed 4 bases at V and 4 bases at J, with 11 bases between. CDR3 sequence reads: CASSLTSGYEQYF. The CDR3 DNA sequence: TGTGCCAGCAGCCTGACATCAGGGTACGAGCAGTACTTC.

The chain uses TRBV10-1 and TRBJ2-7; 8 positions agree with TRBD1. V was pared by 9 bases and J by 0 bases, with 1 base of the junction left unmatched. The germline V gene has CDR1 WNHNN and CDR2 SYGVQD (reference sequence). There are 12 residues in the CDR3. The CDR3 coding sequence is TGCGCCAGTGGACAGGGCTCCTACGAGCAGTACTTC. Its protein product is CASGQGSYEQYF.

The rearrangement uses TRBV6-5 and TRBJ1-5; D may be TRBD1 (6 bases). Trimming cost V 2 bases and J 7 bases, with 12 bases left between them. The germline gives CDR1 MNHEY, CDR2 SVGAGI. The CDR3 is 14 residues long. The DNA of the CDR3 is TGTGCCAGCAGTTACCCGGGACAAGTCCAGCCCCAGCATTTT. This codes for CASSYPGQVQPQHF.

This clone was seen a few times. V gene TRBV12-3 or TRBV12-4 combines with J gene TRBJ1-3, with D perhaps TRBD1 (6 bases). The CDR3 is made up of 13 amino acids. The V gene lost 4 bases and the J gene lost 8 bases, with 12 bases spanning the gap. Here the CDR3 DNA reads TGTGCCAGCAGTTACGACAGGATGTACACCATATATTTT. This codes for CASSYDRMYTIYF.

V usage is TRBV29-1 and J usage is TRBJ2-7; perhaps TRBD1 as D (6 bases). The germline V gene encodes CDR1 SQVTM and CDR2 ANQGSEA. V lost 6 bases, J lost 3 bases, and 15 bases lay in between. The length of the CDR3 is 13 residues. The CDR3 nucleotides read TGCAGCGTGGTCCCGACAGGAGACTACGAGCAGTACTTC. It specifies CSVVPTGDYEQYF.

This clone was recorded a few times. The chain uses TRBV4-3 and TRBJ2-7; a weak D match, TRBD1 (5 bases). V was shortened by 3 bases and J by 3 bases, with 9 bases between the two germline ends. This CDR3 is built from 13 residues. CDR1 is LGHNA and CDR2 is YSLEER in the germline V gene. CDR3 DNA sequence: TGCGCCAGCAGCCAGGACATACGCTACGAGCAGTACTTC. Translated, it gives CASSQDIRYEQYF.

The V and J genes are TRBV14 and TRBJ1-4; a possible D gene is TRBD1 (5 bases). Germline V gives CDR1 SGHDN, CDR2 FVKESK. Trimming removed 1 base from V and 7 bases from J, with 10 bases in between. CDR3 size: 14 residues. The CDR3 nucleotides are TGTGCCAGCAGCCAAGGTGGGGCGGGTGAAAAACTGTTTTTT. Its translation: CASSQGGAGEKLFF.

The rearrangement uses TRBV5-6 and TRBJ2-7, with 7 bases lining up with TRBD2. The CDR3 extends over 15 amino acids. Unmatched junction bases numbered 4, after V lost 1 base and J lost 0 bases. Germline CDR1 is SGHDT and CDR2 is YYEEEE. In nucleotides, the CDR3 is TGTGCCAGCAGCTTGTTCCGGGGGGACTCCTACGAGCAGTACTTC. This gives the protein CASSLFRGDSYEQYF.